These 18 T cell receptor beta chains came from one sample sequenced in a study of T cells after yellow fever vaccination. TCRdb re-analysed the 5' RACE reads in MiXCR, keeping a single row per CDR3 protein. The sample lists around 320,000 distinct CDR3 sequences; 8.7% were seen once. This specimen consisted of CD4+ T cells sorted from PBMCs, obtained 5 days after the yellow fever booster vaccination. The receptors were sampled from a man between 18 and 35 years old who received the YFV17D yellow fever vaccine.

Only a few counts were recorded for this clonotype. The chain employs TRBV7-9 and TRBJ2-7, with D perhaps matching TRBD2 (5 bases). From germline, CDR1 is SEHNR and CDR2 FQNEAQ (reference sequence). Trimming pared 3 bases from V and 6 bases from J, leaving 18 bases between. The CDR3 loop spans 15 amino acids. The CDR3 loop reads CASSFGEREKGEQYV. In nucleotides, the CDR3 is TGTGCCAGCAGCTTCGGGGAAAGGGAAAAAGGCGAGCAGTACGTC.

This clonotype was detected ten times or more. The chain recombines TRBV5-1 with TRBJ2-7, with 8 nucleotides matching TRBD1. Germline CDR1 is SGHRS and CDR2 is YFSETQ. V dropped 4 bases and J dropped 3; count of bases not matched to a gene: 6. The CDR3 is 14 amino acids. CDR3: CASSEQGEGYEQYF. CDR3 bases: TGCGCCAGCAGCGAACAGGGGGAAGGCTACGAGCAGTACTTC.

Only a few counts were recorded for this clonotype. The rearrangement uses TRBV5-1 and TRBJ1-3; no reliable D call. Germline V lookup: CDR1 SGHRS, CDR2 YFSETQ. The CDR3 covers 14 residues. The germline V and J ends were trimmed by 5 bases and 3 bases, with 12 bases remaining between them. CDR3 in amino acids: CASRPQSSGNTIYF. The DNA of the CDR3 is TGCGCCAGCAGGCCCCAGTCGAGTGGAAACACCATATATTTT. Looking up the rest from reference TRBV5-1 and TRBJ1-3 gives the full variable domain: KAGVTQTPRYLIKTRGQQVTLSCSPISGHRSVSWYQQTPGQGLQFLFEYFSETQRNKGNFPGRFSGRQFSNSRSEMNVSTLELGDSALYLCASRPQSSGNTIYFGEGSWLTVV.

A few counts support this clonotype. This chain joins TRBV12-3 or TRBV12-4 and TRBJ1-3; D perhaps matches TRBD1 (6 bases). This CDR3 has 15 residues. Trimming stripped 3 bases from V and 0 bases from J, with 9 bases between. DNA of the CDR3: TGTGCCAGCAGTTTTGGACAGAGCTCTGGAAACACCATATATTTT. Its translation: CASSFGQSSGNTIYF.

CDR3 residues: CATSEGRGHSGETQYF. CDR3 bases: TGTGCCACCAGTGAGGGGCGGGGGCACTCAGGAGAGACCCAGTACTTC. V usage is TRBV24-1 and J usage is TRBJ2-5; possibly TRBD2 for D (7 bases). The CDR3 covers 16 residues. Per germline, CDR1 KGHDR and CDR2 SFDVKD. V lost 4 bases, J lost 4 bases, and 18 bases lay in between.

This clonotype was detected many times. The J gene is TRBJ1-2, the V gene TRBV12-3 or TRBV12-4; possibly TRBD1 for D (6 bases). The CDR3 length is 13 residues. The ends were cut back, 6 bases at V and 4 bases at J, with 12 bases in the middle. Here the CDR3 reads CASSNRESYGYTF. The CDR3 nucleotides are TGTGCCAGCAGCAACAGGGAAAGCTATGGCTACACCTTC.

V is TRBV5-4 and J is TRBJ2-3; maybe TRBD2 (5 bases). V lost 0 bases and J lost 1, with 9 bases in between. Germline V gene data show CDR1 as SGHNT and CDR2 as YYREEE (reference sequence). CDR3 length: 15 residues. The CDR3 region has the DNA TGTGCCAGCAGCTTGGGAGGGTGGGGCACAGATACGCAGTATTTT. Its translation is CASSLGGWGTDTQYF.

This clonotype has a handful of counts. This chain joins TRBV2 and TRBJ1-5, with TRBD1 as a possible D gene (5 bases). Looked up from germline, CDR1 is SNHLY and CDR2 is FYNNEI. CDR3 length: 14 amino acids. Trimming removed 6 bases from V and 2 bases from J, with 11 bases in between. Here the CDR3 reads CASSDGGGNQPQHF. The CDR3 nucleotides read TGTGCCAGCAGCGACGGAGGGGGCAATCAGCCCCAGCATTTT.

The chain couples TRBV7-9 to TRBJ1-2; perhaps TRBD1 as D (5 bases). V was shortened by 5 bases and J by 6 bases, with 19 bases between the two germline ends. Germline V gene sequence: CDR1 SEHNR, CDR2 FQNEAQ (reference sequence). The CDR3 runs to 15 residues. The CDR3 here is CASSPTLTGGNGYTF. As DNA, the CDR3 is TGTGCCAGCAGCCCGACCCTGACGGGGGGGAATGGCTACACCTTC.

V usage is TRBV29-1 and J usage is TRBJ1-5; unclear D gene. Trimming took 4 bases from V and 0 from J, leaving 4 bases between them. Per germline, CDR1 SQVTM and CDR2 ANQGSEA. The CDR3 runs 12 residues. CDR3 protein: CSVGSSNQPQHF. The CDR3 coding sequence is TGCAGCGTTGGGTCTAGCAATCAGCCCCAGCATTTT.

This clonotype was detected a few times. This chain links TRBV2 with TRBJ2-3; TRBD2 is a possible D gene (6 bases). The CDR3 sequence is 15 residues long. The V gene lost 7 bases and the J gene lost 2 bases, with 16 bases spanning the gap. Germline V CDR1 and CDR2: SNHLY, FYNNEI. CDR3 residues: CASTDGGALTDTQYF. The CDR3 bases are TGTGCCAGCACCGACGGCGGGGCTCTCACAGATACGCAGTATTTT. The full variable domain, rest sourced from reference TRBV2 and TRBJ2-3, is EPEVTQTPSHQVTQMGQEVILRCVPISNHLYFYWYRQILGQKVEFLVSFYNNEISEKSEIFDDQFSVERPDGSNFTLKIRSTKLEDSAMYFCASTDGGALTDTQYFGPGTRLTVL.

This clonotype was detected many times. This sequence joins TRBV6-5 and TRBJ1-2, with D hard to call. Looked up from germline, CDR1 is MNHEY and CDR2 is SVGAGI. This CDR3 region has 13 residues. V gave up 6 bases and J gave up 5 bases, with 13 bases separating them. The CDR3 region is CASRSSGTYGYTF. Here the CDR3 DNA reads TGTGCCAGCAGATCGTCGGGAACTTATGGCTACACCTTC.

CDR3 nucleotides: TGTGCCATCAGGGGCCCAGGGTTCGCTGAAGCTTTCTTT. Translated: CAIRGPGFAEAFF. V usage is TRBV10-3 and J usage is TRBJ1-1, with D possibly being TRBD1 (5 bases). Germline loops: CDR1 ENHRY, CDR2 SYGVKD. V was trimmed by 6 bases and J by 6 bases, leaving 14 bases between them. The CDR3 totals 13 residues.

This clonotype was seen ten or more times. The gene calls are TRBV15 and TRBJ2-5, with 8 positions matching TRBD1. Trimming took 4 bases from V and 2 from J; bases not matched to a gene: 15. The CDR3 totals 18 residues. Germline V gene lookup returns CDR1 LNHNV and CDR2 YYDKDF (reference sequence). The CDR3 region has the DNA TGTGCCACCAGCACGAAAAAGACCCGGGACAGGAAACAAGAGACCCAGTACTTC. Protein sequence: CATSTKKTRDRKQETQYF.

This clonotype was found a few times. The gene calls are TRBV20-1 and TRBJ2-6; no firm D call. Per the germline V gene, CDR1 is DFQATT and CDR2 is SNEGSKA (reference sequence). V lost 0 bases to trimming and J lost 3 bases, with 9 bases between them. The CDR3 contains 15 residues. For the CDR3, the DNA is TGCAGTGCTAGAGATCAGGTTGGTGGGGCCAACGTCCTGACTTTC. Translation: CSARDQVGGANVLTF.

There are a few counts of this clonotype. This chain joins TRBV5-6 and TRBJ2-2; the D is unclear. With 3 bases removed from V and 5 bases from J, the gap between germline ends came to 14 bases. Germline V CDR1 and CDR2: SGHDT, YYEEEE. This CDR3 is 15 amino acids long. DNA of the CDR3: TGTGCCAGCAGCTCCGTGGGTAGCTTGACCGGGGAGCTGTTTTTT. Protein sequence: CASSSVGSLTGELFF.

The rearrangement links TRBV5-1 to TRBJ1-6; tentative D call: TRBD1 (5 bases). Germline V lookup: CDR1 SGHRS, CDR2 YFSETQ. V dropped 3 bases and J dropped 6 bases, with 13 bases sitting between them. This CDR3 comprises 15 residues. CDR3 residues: CASSSTGGLNSPLHF. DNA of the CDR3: TGCGCCAGCAGCTCCACAGGAGGCCTTAATTCACCCCTCCACTTT.

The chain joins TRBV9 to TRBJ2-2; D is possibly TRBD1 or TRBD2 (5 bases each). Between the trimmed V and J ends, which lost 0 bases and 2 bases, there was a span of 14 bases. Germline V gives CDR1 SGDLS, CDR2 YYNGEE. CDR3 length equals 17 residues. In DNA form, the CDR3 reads TGTGCCAGCAGCGTAGCCCTAGGGACCAGCAACACCGGGGAGCTGTTTTTT. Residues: CASSVALGTSNTGELFF.